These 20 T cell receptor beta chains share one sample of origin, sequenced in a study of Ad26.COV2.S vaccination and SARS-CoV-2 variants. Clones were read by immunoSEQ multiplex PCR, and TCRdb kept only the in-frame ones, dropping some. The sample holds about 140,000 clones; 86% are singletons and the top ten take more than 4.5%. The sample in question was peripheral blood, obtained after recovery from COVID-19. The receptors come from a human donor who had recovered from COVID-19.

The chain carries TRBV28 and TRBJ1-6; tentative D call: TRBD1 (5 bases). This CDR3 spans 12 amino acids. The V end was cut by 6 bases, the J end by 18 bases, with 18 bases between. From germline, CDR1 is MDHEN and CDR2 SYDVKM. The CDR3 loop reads CASRSRGGLAHF. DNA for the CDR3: TGTGCCAGCAGATCTAGGGGAGGGCTGGCCCACTTT. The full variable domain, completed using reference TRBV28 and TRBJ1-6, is DVKVTQSSRYLVKRTGEKVFLECVQDMDHENMFWYRQDPGLGLRLIYFSYDVKMKEKGDIPEGYSVSREKKERFSLILESASTNQTSMYLCASRSRGGLAHFGNGTRLTVT.

CDR3 amino acids: CATGVPGQSDSPLHF. CDR3 nucleotide sequence: TGTGCCACCGGAGTACCGGGACAGTCCGATTCACCCCTCCACTTT. V usage is TRBV28 and J usage is TRBJ1-6; TRBD1 aligns across 7 bases. V lost 10 bases to trimming and J lost 8 bases; unmatched junction nucleotides: 14. CDR3 length equals 15 residues. Per the germline V gene, CDR1 is MDHEN and CDR2 is SYDVKM.

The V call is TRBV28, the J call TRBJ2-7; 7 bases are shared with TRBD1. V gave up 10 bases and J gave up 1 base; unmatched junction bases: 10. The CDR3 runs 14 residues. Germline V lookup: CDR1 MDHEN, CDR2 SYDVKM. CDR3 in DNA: TGTGCCACCCAGGACAGGCGACGATCCTACGAGCAGTACTTC. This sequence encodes CATQDRRRSYEQYF.

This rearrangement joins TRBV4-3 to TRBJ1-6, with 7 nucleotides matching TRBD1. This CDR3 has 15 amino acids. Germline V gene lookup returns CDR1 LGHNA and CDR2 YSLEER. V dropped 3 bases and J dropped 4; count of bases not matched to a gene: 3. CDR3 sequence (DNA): TGCGCCAGCAGCCAGGTGGGACAGTATAATTCACCCCTCCACTTT. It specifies CASSQVGQYNSPLHF.

DNA of the CDR3: TGTGCCAGCAGTTTATCTGGGACTGCTAGCACAGATACGCAGTATTTT. Its translation is CASSLSGTASTDTQYF. This sequence joins TRBV27 and TRBJ2-3; weak D call: TRBD2 (6 bases). Germline V lookup: CDR1 MNHEY, CDR2 SMNVEV (reference sequence). V lost 0 bases, J lost 0 bases, and 10 bases lay in between. This CDR3 is 16 amino acids long.

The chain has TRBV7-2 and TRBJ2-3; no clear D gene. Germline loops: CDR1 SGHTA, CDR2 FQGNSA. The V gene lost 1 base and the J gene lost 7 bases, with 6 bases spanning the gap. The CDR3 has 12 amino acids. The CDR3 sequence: CASSLVRNTQYF. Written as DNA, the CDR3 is TGTGCCAGCAGCTTAGTCCGGAATACGCAGTATTTT.

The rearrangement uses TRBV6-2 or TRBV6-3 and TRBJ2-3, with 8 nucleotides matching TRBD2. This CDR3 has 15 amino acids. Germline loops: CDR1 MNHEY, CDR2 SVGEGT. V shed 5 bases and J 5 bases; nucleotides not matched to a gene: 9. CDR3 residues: CASSLIAGSQDTQYF. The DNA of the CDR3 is TGTGCCAGCAGTCTCATAGCGGGGAGTCAAGATACGCAGTATTTT.

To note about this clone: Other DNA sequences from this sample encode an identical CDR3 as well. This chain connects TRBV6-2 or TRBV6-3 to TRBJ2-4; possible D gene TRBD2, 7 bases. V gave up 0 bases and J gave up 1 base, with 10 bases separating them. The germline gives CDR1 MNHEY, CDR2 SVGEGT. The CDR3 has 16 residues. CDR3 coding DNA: TGTGCCAGCAGTTACTCCGGGGGGCTGGCCAAAAACATTCAGTACTTC. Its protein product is CASSYSGGLAKNIQYF.

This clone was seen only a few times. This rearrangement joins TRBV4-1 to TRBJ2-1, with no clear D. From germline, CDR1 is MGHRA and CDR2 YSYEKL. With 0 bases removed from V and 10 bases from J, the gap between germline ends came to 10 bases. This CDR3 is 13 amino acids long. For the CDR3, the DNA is TGCGCCAGCAGCCAAGATCCCCGGAACGAGCAGTTCTTC. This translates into CASSQDPRNEQFF.

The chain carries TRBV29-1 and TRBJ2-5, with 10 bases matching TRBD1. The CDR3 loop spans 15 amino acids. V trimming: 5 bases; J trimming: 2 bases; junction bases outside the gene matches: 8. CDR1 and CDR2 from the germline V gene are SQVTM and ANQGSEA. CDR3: CSVFDRDRGQETQYF. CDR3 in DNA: TGCAGCGTTTTTGATAGGGACAGGGGACAAGAGACCCAGTACTTC.

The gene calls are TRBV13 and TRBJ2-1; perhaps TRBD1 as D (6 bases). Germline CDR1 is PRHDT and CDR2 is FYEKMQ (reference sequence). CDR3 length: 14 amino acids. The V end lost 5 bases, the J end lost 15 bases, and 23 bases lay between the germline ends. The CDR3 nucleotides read TGTGCCAGCAGCGGACAGAGGGCCTCCCTATCGATGTTCTTC. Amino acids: CASSGQRASLSMFF.

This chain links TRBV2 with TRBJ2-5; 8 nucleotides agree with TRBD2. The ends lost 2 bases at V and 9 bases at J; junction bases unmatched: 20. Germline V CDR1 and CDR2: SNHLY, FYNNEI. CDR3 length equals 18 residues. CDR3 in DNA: TGTGCCAGCAGTGAACCCCCCCGGCGGGGGGCCCGCCAGGAGGCCCAGTACTTC. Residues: CASSEPPRRGARQEAQYF.

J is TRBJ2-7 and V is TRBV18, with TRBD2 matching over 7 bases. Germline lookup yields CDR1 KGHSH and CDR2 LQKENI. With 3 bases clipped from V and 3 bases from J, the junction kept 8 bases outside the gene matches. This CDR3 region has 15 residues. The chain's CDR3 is CASSPSRGGGYEQYF. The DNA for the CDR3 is TGTGCCAGCTCACCTTCTCGGGGCGGGGGCTACGAGCAGTACTTC.

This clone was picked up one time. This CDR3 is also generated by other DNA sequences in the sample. The CDR3 loop is CASSQGGGYEQYF. The CDR3 nucleotides read TGCGCCAGCAGCCAAGGTGGGGGTTACGAGCAGTACTTC. This chain joins TRBV4-1 and TRBJ2-7; D tentatively fits TRBD1 or TRBD2 (5 bases each). Trimming took off 1 base at V and 4 bases at J, with 8 bases between the two ends. The CDR3 consists of 13 residues. Per the germline V gene, CDR1 is MGHRA and CDR2 is YSYEKL.

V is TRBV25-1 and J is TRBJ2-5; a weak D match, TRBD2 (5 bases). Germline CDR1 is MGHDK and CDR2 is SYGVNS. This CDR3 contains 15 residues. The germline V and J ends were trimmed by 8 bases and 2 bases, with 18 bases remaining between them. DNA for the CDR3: TGTGCCAGCGAGGGTTTGGGAGTCGGGCAAGAGACCCAGTACTTC. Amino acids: CASEGLGVGQETQYF.

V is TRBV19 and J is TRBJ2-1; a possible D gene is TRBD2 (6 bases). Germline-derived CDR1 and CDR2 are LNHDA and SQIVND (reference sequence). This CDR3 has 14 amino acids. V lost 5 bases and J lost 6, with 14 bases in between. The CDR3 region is CASSPGGGSNEQFF. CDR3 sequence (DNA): TGTGCCAGTAGTCCGGGTGGAGGGAGCAATGAGCAGTTCTTC.

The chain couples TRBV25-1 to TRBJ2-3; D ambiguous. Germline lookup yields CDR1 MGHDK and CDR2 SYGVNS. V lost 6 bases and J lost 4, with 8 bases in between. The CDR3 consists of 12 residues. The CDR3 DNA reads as TGTGCCAGCAGATACCTATCAGATACGCAGTATTTT. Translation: CASRYLSDTQYF. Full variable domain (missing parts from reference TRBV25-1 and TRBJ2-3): EADIYQTPRYLVIGTGKKITLECSQTMGHDKMYWYQQDPGMELHLIHYSYGVNSTEKGDLSSESTVSRIRTEHFPLTLESARPSHTSQYLCASRYLSDTQYFGPGTRLTVL.

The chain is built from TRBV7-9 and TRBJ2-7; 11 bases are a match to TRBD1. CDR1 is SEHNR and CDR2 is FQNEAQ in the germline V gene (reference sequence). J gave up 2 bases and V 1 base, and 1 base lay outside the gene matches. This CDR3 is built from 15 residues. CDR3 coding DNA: TGTGCCAGCAGCTTAGGGACAGGGGGCCCCTACGAGCAGTACTTC. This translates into CASSLGTGGPYEQYF.

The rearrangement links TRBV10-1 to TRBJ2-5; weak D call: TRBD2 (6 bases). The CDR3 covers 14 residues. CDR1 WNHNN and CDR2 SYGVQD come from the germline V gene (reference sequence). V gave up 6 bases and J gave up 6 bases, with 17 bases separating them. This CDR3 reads CASRNLRGLKTQYF. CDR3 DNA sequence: TGCGCCAGCAGAAATCTACGGGGGTTGAAGACCCAGTACTTC.

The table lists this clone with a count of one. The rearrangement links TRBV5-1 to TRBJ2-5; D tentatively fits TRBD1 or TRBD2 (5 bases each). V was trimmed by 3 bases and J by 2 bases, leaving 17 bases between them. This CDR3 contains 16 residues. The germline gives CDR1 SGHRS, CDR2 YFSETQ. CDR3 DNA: TGCGCCAGCAGCTACCGGGGCAGGCTGGAACAAGAGACCCAGTACTTC. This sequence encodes CASSYRGRLEQETQYF.